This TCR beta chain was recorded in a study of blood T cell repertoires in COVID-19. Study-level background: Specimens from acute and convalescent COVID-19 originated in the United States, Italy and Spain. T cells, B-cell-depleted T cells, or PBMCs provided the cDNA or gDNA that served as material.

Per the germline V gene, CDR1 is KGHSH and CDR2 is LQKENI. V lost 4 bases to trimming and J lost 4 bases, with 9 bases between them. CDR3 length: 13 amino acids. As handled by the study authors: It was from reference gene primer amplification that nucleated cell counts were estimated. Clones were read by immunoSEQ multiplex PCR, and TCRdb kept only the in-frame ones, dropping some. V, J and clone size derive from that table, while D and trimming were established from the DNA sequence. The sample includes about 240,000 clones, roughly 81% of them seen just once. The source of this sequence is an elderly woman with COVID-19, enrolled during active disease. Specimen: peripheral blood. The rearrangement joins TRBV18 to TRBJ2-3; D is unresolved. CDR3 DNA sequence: TGTGCCAGCTCACTAGACTCCTCAGATACGCAGTATTTT. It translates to CASSLDSSDTQYF.